Listed below are T cell receptor beta chains from one sample, sequenced in a study of blood T cell repertoires in COVID-19. Method: immunoSEQ multiplex PCR; TCRdb's copy keeps in-frame clones and lacks some. The table lists some 300,000 clones, about 85% of them singletons, with 4% to 5% in the top ten. Source material: peripheral blood. The receptors shown here come from a woman in her forties or fifties with active or convalescent COVID-19. CDR3s include the opening cysteine and the closing phenylalanine or tryptophan. Each record gives: J gene, V gene, D gene, clone size, CDR3 DNA, CDR3 protein. D genes are given only for firm matches. Part of the rows lack a size; the others show once, few, many or a class for expanded clones.

j_call: TRBJ2-1
v_call: TRBV28
d_call: TRBD1
clone_size: .
cdr3_nt: TGTGCCAGCAGTCCCAGGGGGCGGGTGGGCGATGAGCAGTTCTTC
cdr3_aa: CASSPRGRVGDEQFF

j_call: TRBJ2-7
v_call: TRBV6-5
d_call: TRBD1
clone_size: once
cdr3_nt: TGTGCCAGCAGCCTTTCATGGGACAGCTACTACGAGCAGTACTTC
cdr3_aa: CASSLSWDSYYEQYF

j_call: TRBJ2-7
v_call: TRBV7-2
d_call: TRBD2
clone_size: .
cdr3_nt: TGTGCCAGCAGCTTAAGGGTCCTAGCGGGAGCCCACGAGCAGTACTTC
cdr3_aa: CASSLRVLAGAHEQYF

j_call: TRBJ2-1
v_call: TRBV27
d_call: TRBD1
clone_size: .
cdr3_nt: TGTGCCAGCAGCACCGGGACAGGGGGTTACAATGAGCAGTTCTTC
cdr3_aa: CASSTGTGGYNEQFF

j_call: TRBJ2-1
v_call: TRBV5-1
d_call: TRBD2
clone_size: .
cdr3_nt: TGCGCCAGCAGCCGATCTAGCGGGGATTACAATGAGCAGTTCTTC
cdr3_aa: CASSRSSGDYNEQFF

j_call: TRBJ2-4
v_call: TRBV2
d_call: .
clone_size: once
cdr3_nt: TGTGCCAGCAGTCGGGACACAAAAAACATTCAGTACTTC
cdr3_aa: CASSRDTKNIQYF

j_call: TRBJ2-5
v_call: TRBV11-2
d_call: TRBD2
clone_size: .
cdr3_nt: TGTGCCAGCAGCCCAGATAGGCTAGCGGGAGGACGGGAGACCCAGTACTTC
cdr3_aa: CASSPDRLAGGRETQYF

j_call: TRBJ2-4
v_call: TRBV25-1
d_call: .
clone_size: .
cdr3_nt: TGTGCCAGCAGTGAAGGAGGGGCCAAAAACATTCAGTACTTC
cdr3_aa: CASSEGGAKNIQYF

j_call: TRBJ1-1
v_call: TRBV12-3/TRBV12-4
d_call: .
clone_size: .
cdr3_nt: TGTGCCAGCAGTTTCGAGGTCAGTGAAGCTTTCTTT
cdr3_aa: CASSFEVSEAFF

j_call: TRBJ2-5
v_call: TRBV19
d_call: TRBD2
clone_size: .
cdr3_nt: TGTGCCAGTAGTTCTAGCGGGGGGCGGGAGACCCAGTACTTC
cdr3_aa: CASSSSGGRETQYF

j_call: TRBJ2-2
v_call: TRBV7-2
d_call: TRBD2
clone_size: .
cdr3_nt: TGTGCCAGCAGCTTAGATAGGGGCGGGAGCGTCACCGGGGAGCTGTTTTTT
cdr3_aa: CASSLDRGGSVTGELFF

j_call: TRBJ2-5
v_call: TRBV4-2
d_call: .
clone_size: once
cdr3_nt: TGTGCCAGCAGCCGCCGGGACTCCCAAGAGACCCAGTACTTC
cdr3_aa: CASSRRDSQETQYF

j_call: TRBJ2-7
v_call: TRBV6-5
d_call: TRBD1
clone_size: .
cdr3_nt: TGTGCCAGCAGGGGGGATCAGGGGGCAGCCTACGAGCAGTACTTC
cdr3_aa: CASRGDQGAAYEQYF

j_call: TRBJ1-2
v_call: TRBV9
d_call: TRBD1
clone_size: .
cdr3_nt: TGTGCCAGCAGCGAGGGACAGGGGGTTAACTATGGCTACACCTTC
cdr3_aa: CASSEGQGVNYGYTF

j_call: TRBJ1-1
v_call: TRBV6-5
d_call: TRBD1
clone_size: .
cdr3_nt: TGTGCCAGCCTCCCAGGGGGTGTATTGGGCACTGAAGCTTTCTTT
cdr3_aa: CASLPGGVLGTEAFF

j_call: TRBJ2-7
v_call: TRBV18
d_call: TRBD1
clone_size: .
cdr3_nt: TGTGCCAGCTCACCACCGGAGGACAGGCCTGGCGAGCAGTACTTC
cdr3_aa: CASSPPEDRPGEQYF

j_call: TRBJ2-7
v_call: TRBV3-1/TRBV3-2
d_call: .
clone_size: once
cdr3_nt: TGTGCCAGCAGCCAAGCCCGGGACTCCTACGAGCAGTACTTC
cdr3_aa: CASSQARDSYEQYF

j_call: TRBJ2-2
v_call: TRBV3-1/TRBV3-2
d_call: TRBD2
clone_size: .
cdr3_nt: TGTGCCAGCAGCCGATTAGCGGGGCGGGGCACCGGGGAGCTGTTTTTT
cdr3_aa: CASSRLAGRGTGELFF

j_call: TRBJ2-5
v_call: TRBV12-3/TRBV12-4
d_call: .
clone_size: .
cdr3_nt: TGTGCCAGCAGTTTTTTTCGGGGAGAGACCCAGTACTTC
cdr3_aa: CASSFFRGETQYF

j_call: TRBJ2-2
v_call: TRBV3-1/TRBV3-2
d_call: .
clone_size: .
cdr3_nt: TGTGCCAGCAGCCCGAGACTGGCCACCGGGGAGCTGTTTTTT
cdr3_aa: CASSPRLATGELFF

j_call: TRBJ1-5
v_call: TRBV4-1
d_call: .
clone_size: once
cdr3_nt: TGCGCCACCTCGCCAGGCACGAGCAATCAGCCCCAGCATTTT
cdr3_aa: CATSPGTSNQPQHF

j_call: TRBJ1-6
v_call: TRBV19
d_call: .
clone_size: .
cdr3_nt: TGTGCCAGTAGTATTAGAGTCTCCGGGGTTTCACCCCTCCACTTT
cdr3_aa: CASSIRVSGVSPLHF

j_call: TRBJ1-4
v_call: TRBV9
d_call: .
clone_size: .
cdr3_nt: TGTGCCAGCAGCGTACAGGACAGAAGGGGAGAGGTACTGTTTTTT
cdr3_aa: CASSVQDRRGEVLFF

j_call: TRBJ1-2
v_call: TRBV6-1
d_call: .
clone_size: .
cdr3_nt: TGTGCCAGCAGTGAAAGGGGTGGATACTATGGCTACACCTTC
cdr3_aa: CASSERGGYYGYTF

j_call: TRBJ2-7
v_call: TRBV18
d_call: .
clone_size: .
cdr3_nt: TGTGCCAGCTCACCAAGGGGCTACGAGCAGTACTTC
cdr3_aa: CASSPRGYEQYF

j_call: TRBJ1-5
v_call: TRBV27
d_call: .
clone_size: .
cdr3_nt: TGTGCCAGCAGTGCACAGTTGACGAAGGATCAGCCCCAGCATTTT
cdr3_aa: CASSAQLTKDQPQHF

j_call: TRBJ2-4
v_call: TRBV5-4
d_call: TRBD2
clone_size: .
cdr3_nt: TGTGCCAGCAGCGGGACCGGGACTAGCGGGAGTTGGTCCAAAAACATTCAGTACTTC
cdr3_aa: CASSGTGTSGSWSKNIQYF

j_call: TRBJ2-2
v_call: TRBV11-3
d_call: TRBD2
clone_size: .
cdr3_nt: TGTGCCAGCAGCTCCGAGCGGGGAGCCGGGGAGCTGTTTTTT
cdr3_aa: CASSSERGAGELFF

j_call: TRBJ2-7
v_call: TRBV9
d_call: TRBD2
clone_size: once
cdr3_nt: TGTGCCAGCAGCGTAGCCAGCGGGAGGGCTTACGAGCAGTACTTC
cdr3_aa: CASSVASGRAYEQYF

j_call: TRBJ1-1
v_call: TRBV28
d_call: TRBD1
clone_size: .
cdr3_nt: TGTGCCAGCATCCTTTTAGGAAGGGGGCGGTTATCTGAAGCTTTCTTT
cdr3_aa: CASILLGRGRLSEAFF

j_call: TRBJ2-2
v_call: TRBV30
d_call: .
clone_size: .
cdr3_nt: TGTGCCTGGGCCGGGGGATTCACCGGGGAGCTGTTTTTT
cdr3_aa: CAWAGGFTGELFF

j_call: TRBJ1-1
v_call: TRBV2
d_call: .
clone_size: .
cdr3_nt: TGTGCCAGGCAGACTTCCCTGAACACTGAAGCTTTCTTT
cdr3_aa: CARQTSLNTEAFF

j_call: TRBJ2-6
v_call: TRBV30
d_call: .
clone_size: .
cdr3_nt: TGTGCCTGGATTCCTGCTGGGGCCAACGTCCTGACTTTC
cdr3_aa: CAWIPAGANVLTF

j_call: TRBJ2-7
v_call: TRBV27
d_call: .
clone_size: once
cdr3_nt: TGTGCCAGCAGCACTAGCTGGGCGGATACCGAGCAGTACTTC
cdr3_aa: CASSTSWADTEQYF

j_call: TRBJ2-1
v_call: TRBV27
d_call: .
clone_size: once
cdr3_nt: TGTGCCAGCAGTTTATCCGGGGAATACAATGAGCAGTTCTTC
cdr3_aa: CASSLSGEYNEQFF

j_call: TRBJ2-2
v_call: TRBV7-3
d_call: TRBD2
clone_size: once
cdr3_nt: TGTGCCAGCAGCATCTTACAAGGGACTAGCGGGAGAAGGGACACCGGGGAGCTGTTTTTT
cdr3_aa: CASSILQGTSGRRDTGELFF

j_call: TRBJ2-3
v_call: TRBV18
d_call: .
clone_size: .
cdr3_nt: TGTGCCAGCTCACCCCGGCAGGGGGGCATGGCAGATACGCAGTATTTT
cdr3_aa: CASSPRQGGMADTQYF

j_call: TRBJ2-7
v_call: TRBV7-9
d_call: TRBD2
clone_size: .
cdr3_nt: TGTGCCAGCAGTCTGACTAGCGGGAGGGCCTTCAACGAGCAGTACTTC
cdr3_aa: CASSLTSGRAFNEQYF

j_call: TRBJ1-3
v_call: TRBV4-2
d_call: .
clone_size: .
cdr3_nt: TGTGCCAGCAGCTCCGCTCAGGGGCGCGGAAACACCATATATTTT
cdr3_aa: CASSSAQGRGNTIYF

j_call: TRBJ1-3
v_call: TRBV18
d_call: TRBD1
clone_size: .
cdr3_nt: TGTGCCAGCTCACCTTCGGCAGGGGGCCCTGGAAACACCATATATTTT
cdr3_aa: CASSPSAGGPGNTIYF

j_call: TRBJ2-1
v_call: TRBV3-1/TRBV3-2
d_call: TRBD1
clone_size: .
cdr3_nt: TGTGCCAGCAGCCAAGGGACAGGCCCTGATGAGCAGTTCTTC
cdr3_aa: CASSQGTGPDEQFF

j_call: TRBJ1-2
v_call: TRBV3-1/TRBV3-2
d_call: .
clone_size: .
cdr3_nt: TGTGCCAGCAGCCACGGTGGCGGACCACAGGATGGCTACACCTTC
cdr3_aa: CASSHGGGPQDGYTF

j_call: TRBJ1-6
v_call: TRBV6-5
d_call: .
clone_size: .
cdr3_nt: TGTGCCAGCAGTATAAATTCACCCCTCCACTTT
cdr3_aa: CASSINSPLHF

j_call: TRBJ2-1
v_call: TRBV14
d_call: .
clone_size: once
cdr3_nt: TGTGCCAGCAGTTGGGGGGTCTCTTCCTACAATGAGCAGTTCTTC
cdr3_aa: CASSWGVSSYNEQFF

j_call: TRBJ1-4
v_call: TRBV5-1
d_call: .
clone_size: .
cdr3_nt: TGCGCCAGCAGCCCCGGACTCGTTAATGAAAAACTGTTTTTT
cdr3_aa: CASSPGLVNEKLFF

j_call: TRBJ1-5
v_call: TRBV2
d_call: .
clone_size: .
cdr3_nt: TGTGCCAGCAGTGCGGTCGGGGGCAATCAGCCCCAGCATTTT
cdr3_aa: CASSAVGGNQPQHF

j_call: TRBJ2-1
v_call: TRBV25-1
d_call: .
clone_size: .
cdr3_nt: TGTGCCAGCAGTCGGGACTACAATGAGCAGTTCTTC
cdr3_aa: CASSRDYNEQFF

j_call: TRBJ2-7
v_call: TRBV30
d_call: TRBD1
clone_size: .
cdr3_nt: TGTGCCTGGAGTCGGCTCGGGGACAGTCCCTCCGAGCAGTACTTC
cdr3_aa: CAWSRLGDSPSEQYF

j_call: TRBJ2-4
v_call: TRBV5-1
d_call: .
clone_size: .
cdr3_nt: TGCGCCAGCAGCTTCGGGAGAGACCCTCTAGCCAAAAACATTCAGTACTTC
cdr3_aa: CASSFGRDPLAKNIQYF

j_call: TRBJ2-3
v_call: TRBV18
d_call: .
clone_size: once
cdr3_nt: TGTGCCAGCTCACCGGAGGGGCGAGGCACAGATACGCAGTATTTT
cdr3_aa: CASSPEGRGTDTQYF

j_call: TRBJ2-1
v_call: TRBV4-1
d_call: TRBD1
clone_size: .
cdr3_nt: TGCGCCAGCAGCTTCAGGGGGCTAAATGAGCAGTTCTTC
cdr3_aa: CASSFRGLNEQFF

j_call: TRBJ1-6
v_call: TRBV28
d_call: .
clone_size: .
cdr3_nt: TGTGCCATCCGGACAGCCCATTCACCCCTCCACTTT
cdr3_aa: CAIRTAHSPLHF

j_call: TRBJ2-7
v_call: TRBV19
d_call: TRBD2
clone_size: .
cdr3_nt: TGTGCCAGTAGTACCATACTAGCGCCTGGAAGAAGTGAGCAGTACTTC
cdr3_aa: CASSTILAPGRSEQYF